This TCR beta chain comes out of a study of T cells in Graves' hyperthyroidism and ophthalmopathy. CDR3 length: 15 residues. Germline V lookup: CDR1 SGHVS, CDR2 FQNEAQ. The V and J ends lost 0 bases and 5 bases, in that order; junction bases with no gene match: 2. This clonotype has at least ten counts. Amplification of TCR beta CDR3 regions was performed using RNA transcripts as template. Using the HTBI primer set, a first-round RT-PCR was run on the TCR CDR3. Each CDR3 protein gets one entry after TCRdb re-called the multiplex PCR reads with MiXCR. The table lists around 610,000 distinct CDR3 sequences, roughly 14% of them singletons.

Sequenced material: blood. The sequence was obtained from a woman between 40 and 55 years old with Graves' ophthalmopathy. This chain connects TRBV7-8 to TRBJ2-2; the match to TRBD2 covers 8 bases. DNA for the CDR3: TGTGCCAGCAGCTTAGCAGCTAGCGGGACCGGGGAGCTGTTTTTT. Residues: CASSLAASGTGELFF.